Listed below are T cell receptor beta chains from one sample, sequenced in a study of Ad26.COV2.S vaccination and SARS-CoV-2 variants. TCRdb's copy holds only in-frame clones and misses some; the assay was immunoSEQ multiplex PCR. The data contain about 330,000 clones, 85% to 90% of them singletons. Sequenced here: peripheral blood, sampled in a trial of Ad26.COV2.S vaccine versus placebo. These receptors were obtained from a person between 18 and 65 years old who received the Ad26.COV2.S COVID-19 vaccine or a placebo. Both conserved end residues are part of each CDR3. A D gene is named only where the DNA matches it firmly. Clone size appears in some rows only: once, few, many, or a class for an expanded clone.

d_call	v_call	clone_size	j_call	cdr3_nt	cdr3_aa
.	TRBV5-8	.	TRBJ1-5	TGTGCCAGCAGCTTAAGCAATCAGCCCCAGCATTTT	CASSLSNQPQHF
TRBD2	TRBV29-1	once	TRBJ2-1	TGCAGCGTTGGCTCTAGCGGGAGCTCCTACAATGAGCAGTTCTTC	CSVGSSGSSYNEQFF
.	TRBV11-2	.	TRBJ2-1	TGTGCCAGCAGCTCCTCGGGACTCCACTACAATGAGCAGTTCTTC	CASSSSGLHYNEQFF
.	TRBV12-3/TRBV12-4	.	TRBJ1-1	TGTGCCAGCAGCCCATCTAGGTATGAAGCTTTCTTT	CASSPSRYEAFF
.	TRBV7-2	.	TRBJ2-7	TGTGCCAGCAGCTCCCCCCCAGGGACTTCCTACGAGCAGTACTTC	CASSSPPGTSYEQYF
.	TRBV5-1	.	TRBJ2-3	TGCGCCAGCAGCTCCTACCTCGAGCCCACAGATACGCAGTATTTT	CASSSYLEPTDTQYF
.	TRBV7-8	.	TRBJ1-2	TGTGCCAGCAGCTTAGTGACACAGGGTTCAGGCTATGGCTACACCTTC	CASSLVTQGSGYGYTF
TRBD1	TRBV5-1	.	TRBJ2-3	TGCGCCAGCAGCACATGGACAGGGATCACAGATACGCAGTATTTT	CASSTWTGITDTQYF
.	TRBV12-5	.	TRBJ2-7	TGTGCTAGTGGTTTCCCCCAGCAGTACTTC	CASGFPQQYF
.	TRBV5-1	.	TRBJ1-4	TGCGCCAGCGCCCGGGACGGGAATGAAAAACTGTTTTTT	CASARDGNEKLFF
.	TRBV20-1	many	TRBJ1-3	TGCAGTGCTAGTTTATCCTCTGGAAACACCATATATTTT	CSASLSSGNTIYF
.	TRBV7-9	.	TRBJ2-5	TGTGCCAGCAGCCCCGGGTCACAAGAGACCCAGTACTTC	CASSPGSQETQYF
.	TRBV3-1/TRBV3-2	.	TRBJ1-1	TGTGCCAGCAGCCTCACGGCAGGGAACACTGAAGCTTTCTTT	CASSLTAGNTEAFF
.	TRBV4-1	.	TRBJ1-4	TGCGCCAGCAGCCAAGATCAAAGGGGATCGGGAAAACTGTTTTTT	CASSQDQRGSGKLFF
TRBD1	TRBV4-3	.	TRBJ1-1	TGCGCCAGCAGCAGAGGAAAGGGGGCAGGCACTGAAGCTTTCTTT	CASSRGKGAGTEAFF
.	TRBV7-8	.	TRBJ2-2	TGTGCCAGCAGACCGGACTATTCGAACACCGGGGAGCTGTTTTTT	CASRPDYSNTGELFF
TRBD1	TRBV10-2	few	TRBJ1-2	TGCGCCAGTGGACGGGGGACAGGGACAAACTATGGCTACACCTTC	CASGRGTGTNYGYTF
TRBD2	TRBV6-2/TRBV6-3	.	TRBJ2-1	TGTGCCAGCAGTTACTCAGCGCTAGCGGACCACAATGAGCAGTTCTTC	CASSYSALADHNEQFF
.	TRBV28	.	TRBJ1-2	TGTGCCAGCAGCCCGGGGGGGAAGGGGACGGAGCTCTATGGCTACACCTTC	CASSPGGKGTELYGYTF
TRBD1	TRBV7-9	.	TRBJ1-2	TGTGCCAGCAGCACCCGGGACAGGGGGCTCAGTGGCTACACCTTC	CASSTRDRGLSGYTF
.	TRBV5-5	.	TRBJ2-7	TGTGCCAGCAGCTTGGGGTCTTACGGATACGAGCAGTACTTC	CASSLGSYGYEQYF
TRBD1	TRBV7-6	.	TRBJ2-5	TGTGCCAGCAGCCGAGGACAGGGTCAAGAGACCCAGTACTTC	CASSRGQGQETQYF
.	TRBV18	.	TRBJ2-2	TGTGCCAGCTCACCACTTAACACCGGGGAGCTGTTTTTT	CASSPLNTGELFF
TRBD2	TRBV29-1	.	TRBJ2-5	TGCAGCGTTGTCGAACTAGCGGGAGCAGAGACCCAGTACTTC	CSVVELAGAETQYF
TRBD2	TRBV5-1	.	TRBJ2-3	TGCGCCAGCAGCTTGGCTCCCAGCGGGGGGAAAGATACGCAGTATTTT	CASSLAPSGGKDTQYF
.	TRBV28	.	TRBJ1-5	TGTGCCAGCAGTTTCCAGGACAGCAATCAGCCCCAGCATTTT	CASSFQDSNQPQHF
TRBD1	TRBV27	.	TRBJ2-1	TGTGCCAGCAGTTTCCAGGGGGTATTGGTTTTAAATGAGCAGTTCTTC	CASSFQGVLVLNEQFF
TRBD1	TRBV4-3	.	TRBJ1-2	TGCGCCAGCAGCCAAGATCCCCAGGGGGCGGTTGAGGGCTACACCTTC	CASSQDPQGAVEGYTF
.	TRBV30	.	TRBJ1-5	TGTGCCTTGGAGGGGGGCAATCAGCCCCAGCATTTT	CALEGGNQPQHF
TRBD2	TRBV19	.	TRBJ2-1	TGTGCCAGTAGTAGTCCCGGGACTAGCGGGATCACGAATGAGCAGTTCTTC	CASSSPGTSGITNEQFF
TRBD2	TRBV27	.	TRBJ2-3	TGTGCCAGCAGTTATAAAGCGGGAGTCAGCACAGATACGCAGTATTTT	CASSYKAGVSTDTQYF
.	TRBV11-3	.	TRBJ2-1	TGTGCCAGCAGCTCGGGGAATGAGCAGTTCTTC	CASSSGNEQFF
TRBD1	TRBV5-1	.	TRBJ1-1	TGCGCCAGCAGAAACACAGGGGACCCTGAAGCTTTCTTT	CASRNTGDPEAFF